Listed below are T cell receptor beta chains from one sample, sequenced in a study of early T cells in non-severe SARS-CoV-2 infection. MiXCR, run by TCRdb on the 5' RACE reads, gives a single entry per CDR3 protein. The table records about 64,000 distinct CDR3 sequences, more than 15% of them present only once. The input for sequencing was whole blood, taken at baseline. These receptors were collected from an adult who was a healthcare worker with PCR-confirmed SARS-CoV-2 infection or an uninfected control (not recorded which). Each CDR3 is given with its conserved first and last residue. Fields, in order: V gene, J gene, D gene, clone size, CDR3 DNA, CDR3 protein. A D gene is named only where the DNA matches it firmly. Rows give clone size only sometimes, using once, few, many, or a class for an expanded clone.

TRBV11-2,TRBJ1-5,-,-,TGTGCCAGCAGCTTAAGTCAGGGAGGCCAGCCCCAGCATTTT,CASSLSQGGQPQHF
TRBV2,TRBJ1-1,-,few,TGTGCCAGCAGTTGGCAGGCGAACACTGAAGCTTTCTTT,CASSWQANTEAFF
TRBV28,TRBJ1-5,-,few,TGTGCCAGCAGCCCCGGACAGAGCAATCAGCCCCAGCATTTT,CASSPGQSNQPQHF
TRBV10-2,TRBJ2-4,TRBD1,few,TGCGCCAGCAGTACAGGGGGTGGCATTCAGTACTTC,CASSTGGGIQYF
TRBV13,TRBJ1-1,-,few,TGTGCCAGCAGCTCGTACACAGAGGGCACTGAAGCTTTCTTT,CASSSYTEGTEAFF
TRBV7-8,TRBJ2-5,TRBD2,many,TGTGCCGGCGGGAGGGCCTCAGAGACCCAGTACTTC,CAGGRASETQYF
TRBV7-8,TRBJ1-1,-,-,TGTGCCAGCAGCTTATCCCCCAGGGGCAACACTGAAGCTTTCTTT,CASSLSPRGNTEAFF
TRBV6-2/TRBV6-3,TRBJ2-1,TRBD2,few,TGTGCCAGCAGTTACTACAGCGGGGCTAGCTCCTACAATGAGCAGTTCTTC,CASSYYSGASSYNEQFF
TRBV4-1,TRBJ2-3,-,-,TGCGCCAGCAGCCAAGCAGACATTAGCACAGATACGCAGTATTTT,CASSQADISTDTQYF
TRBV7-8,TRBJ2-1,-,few,TGTGCCAGCAGCCGAATAGCGTTCTCCTACAATGAGCAGTTCTTC,CASSRIAFSYNEQFF
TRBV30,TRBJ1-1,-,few,TGTGCCTGGAGTGTAGCTTCTCTCGGTGAAGCTTTCTTT,CAWSVASLGEAFF
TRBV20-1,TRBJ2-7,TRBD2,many,TGCAGTGCCGCCGGCGGGGGGCCTTCCTACGAGCAGTACTTC,CSAAGGGPSYEQYF
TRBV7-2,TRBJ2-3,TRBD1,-,TGTGCCAGCAACCCGACAGGGAAAGGTTTTACGCAGTATTTT,CASNPTGKGFTQYF
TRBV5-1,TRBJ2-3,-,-,TGCGCCAGCAGTTCCCTCAGGGCGGGGACAGATACGCAGTATTTT,CASSSLRAGTDTQYF
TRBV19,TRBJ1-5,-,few,TGTGCCGGCCACAGGGATCAAAATCAGCCCCAGCATTTT,CAGHRDQNQPQHF
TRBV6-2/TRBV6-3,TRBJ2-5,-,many,TGTGCCAGCAGTTGGGGACCCAAACGGTCAGAGACCCAGTACTTC,CASSWGPKRSETQYF
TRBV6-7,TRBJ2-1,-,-,TGTGCCAGCAGTTGGTTTGCGATTGAGCAGTTCTTC,CASSWFAIEQFF
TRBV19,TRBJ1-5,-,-,TGTGCCAGTAGGAAGGGGGGAATGGGCAATCAGCCCCAGCATTTT,CASRKGGMGNQPQHF
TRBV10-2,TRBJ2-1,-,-,TGCGCCAGCATTATGATCAGTTCCAATGAGCAGTTCTTC,CASIMISSNEQFF
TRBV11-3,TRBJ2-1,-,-,TGCGCCAGCAGCTTTAACTCCTACAATGAGCAGTTCTTC,CASSFNSYNEQFF
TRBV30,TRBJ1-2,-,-,TGTGCCTGGAGTGCCCTACAGGGCCATTGGGGCTACACCTTC,CAWSALQGHWGYTF
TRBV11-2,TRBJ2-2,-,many,TGTGCCAGCAGCTTAGAGGGACGGAGCACCGGGGAGCTGTTTTTT,CASSLEGRSTGELFF
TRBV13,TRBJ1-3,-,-,TGTGCCAGCAGCTTACGGGGGAGGGGAAACACCATATATTTT,CASSLRGRGNTIYF
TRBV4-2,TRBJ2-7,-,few,TGTGCCAGCAGCCAGCGACCAGCAGGGGTAATAGCCTACGAGCAGTACTTC,CASSQRPAGVIAYEQYF
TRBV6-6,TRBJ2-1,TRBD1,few,TGTGCCAGCAGTTACGGGCAGACAGGGGGAAACTCCGAGCAGTTCTTC,CASSYGQTGGNSEQFF
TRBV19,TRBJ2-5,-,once,TGTGCCAGTAGAGACACCTTCCAAGAGACCCAGTACTTC,CASRDTFQETQYF
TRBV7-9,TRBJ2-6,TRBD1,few,TGTGCCAGCAGCTTAGCGCTTCTAGGGACAGGGGGCTCTGGGGCCAACGTCCTGACTTTC,CASSLALLGTGGSGANVLTF
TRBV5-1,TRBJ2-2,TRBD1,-,TGCGCCAGCAGCTTCGCCCCGGGACAGGGGAACACCGGGGAGCTGTTTTTT,CASSFAPGQGNTGELFF
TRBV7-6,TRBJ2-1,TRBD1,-,TGTGCCAGCAGCACTGGGACAGGGGCCTTTGGGCGGCAGTTCTTC,CASSTGTGAFGRQFF
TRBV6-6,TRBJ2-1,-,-,TGTGCCAGCAGTTACGACAGGTACAATGAGCAGTTCTTC,CASSYDRYNEQFF
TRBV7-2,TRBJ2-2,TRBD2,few,TGTGCCAGCAGCTTCACTAGCGCCGGGGAGCTGTTTTTT,CASSFTSAGELFF
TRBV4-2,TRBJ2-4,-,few,TGTGCCAGCAGCCAAGTTCTTCCAGCCAAAAACATTCAGTACTTC,CASSQVLPAKNIQYF
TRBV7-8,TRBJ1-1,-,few,TGTGCCAGCAGCTTAGTCAGGGGAGGGAGCACTGAAGCTTTCTTT,CASSLVRGGSTEAFF
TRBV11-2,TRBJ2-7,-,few,TGTGCCAGCAGCTTAGATCAATGGTTCGCCTACGAGCAGTACTTC,CASSLDQWFAYEQYF
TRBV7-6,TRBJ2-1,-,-,TGTGCCAGCAGCATAGGGGTCATGGGAAATGAGCAGTTCTTC,CASSIGVMGNEQFF
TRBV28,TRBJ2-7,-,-,TGTGCCAGCAGTTCTACAGGGTCCTACGAGCAGTACTTC,CASSSTGSYEQYF
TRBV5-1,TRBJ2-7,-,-,TGCGCCAGCAGCTTGGTAACTACCGAGCAGTACTTC,CASSLVTTEQYF
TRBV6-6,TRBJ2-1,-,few,TGTGCCAGCAGTCCGGCCAGGGGCAGAAATGAGCAGTTCTTC,CASSPARGRNEQFF
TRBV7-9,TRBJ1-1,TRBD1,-,TGTGCCAGCAGCCCGCGGGACAGCATTGTACCGGCTTTCTTT,CASSPRDSIVPAFF
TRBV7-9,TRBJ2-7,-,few,TGTGCCAGCAGCCTCACTAGCTCTTACGAGCAGTACTTC,CASSLTSSYEQYF
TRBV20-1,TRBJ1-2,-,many,TGCAGTGCTCAGGTTGACTATGGCTACACCTTC,CSAQVDYGYTF
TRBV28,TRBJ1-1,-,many,TGTGCCAGCAGTTTAGGGAGGACTGAAGCTTTCTTT,CASSLGRTEAFF
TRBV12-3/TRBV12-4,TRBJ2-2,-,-,TGTGCCAGCAGTTCAACGTTAACAGGGACGAACACCGGGGAGCTGGTTTTT,CASSSTLTGTNTGELVF
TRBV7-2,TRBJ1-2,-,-,TGTGCCAGCAGCTTAGGGGGCCTACGCTTCTATGGCTACACCTTC,CASSLGGLRFYGYTF
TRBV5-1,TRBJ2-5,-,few,TGCGCCAGCAGCTTGGTGGGGAAAGAGACCCAGTACTTC,CASSLVGKETQYF
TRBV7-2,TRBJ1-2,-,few,TGTGCCAGCAGCTTAAATCAGATGGATGGCTACACCTTC,CASSLNQMDGYTF